The 32 T cell receptor beta chains below were found in one sample sequenced in a study of OX40 agonist ivuxolimab in advanced cancers. Sequenced by immunoSEQ multiplex PCR; TCRdb stores in-frame clones only, minus some. Of roughly 92,000 clones in the sample, 87% were seen once. The input for sequencing was CD4+ or CD8+ T cells sorted from blood, taken in a trial of the OX40 agonist ivuxolimab. Receptors originate from an adult with an advanced solid tumor such as melanoma, head and neck, liver or kidney cancer.

In this sample, this clone turned up once. The V and J genes are TRBV19 and TRBJ1-5; no reliable D call. Germline CDR1 reads LNHDA; CDR2 reads SQIVND (reference sequence). V lost 3 bases and J 7 bases, leaving 19 bases between the germline ends. The CDR3 spans 16 residues. CDR3 bases: TGTGCCAGTAGTATGGAAGGTCCTGACTTGGGACAGCCCCAGCATTTT. Translated: CASSMEGPDLGQPQHF.

This clone is a singleton in its sample. This sequence joins TRBV28 and TRBJ2-7; TRBD1 agrees at 7 bases. Trimming at V came to 6 bases and at J to 3 bases, leaving 8 bases not matched to a gene. The CDR3 extends over 14 amino acids. Germline CDR1 reads MDHEN; CDR2 reads SYDVKM. The DNA for the CDR3 is TGTGCCAGCAGCCCCACAGGACAGGTCTACGAGCAGTACTTC. Amino acid sequence: CASSPTGQVYEQYF.

The gene calls are TRBV7-8 and TRBJ2-3, with D perhaps assigned TRBD1 or TRBD2 (6 bases each). Germline loops: CDR1 SGHVS, CDR2 FQNEAQ. V dropped 0 bases and J dropped 7 bases, with 8 bases sitting between them. The CDR3 length is 13 residues. DNA for the CDR3: TGTGCCAGCAGCTTAGCAGGGGGGCATACGCAGTATTTT. It specifies CASSLAGGHTQYF.

This chain joins TRBV29-1 and TRBJ2-7, with 8 bases lining up with TRBD2. V gave up 7 bases and J gave up 5 bases; unmatched junction bases: 13. Per germline, CDR1 SQVTM and CDR2 ANQGSEA. The length of the CDR3 is 14 residues. The CDR3 nucleotides read TGCAGCGCTGCGGGGGGACTAGAAACCCACGAGCAGTACTTC. Protein product: CSAAGGLETHEQYF.

This chain links TRBV2 with TRBJ1-4; 7 nucleotides align to TRBD1. The germline CDR1 and CDR2 sequences are SNHLY and FYNNEI. V lost 4 bases to trimming and J lost 4 bases; unmatched junction nucleotides: 6. The CDR3 covers 15 residues. CDR3 residues: CASSAGQGGNEKLFF. DNA for the CDR3: TGTGCCAGCAGTGCGGGTCAGGGGGGTAATGAAAAACTGTTTTTT.

This rearrangement joins TRBV7-8 to TRBJ2-7; weak D call: TRBD1 (6 bases). The CDR3 runs 13 residues. V was cut by 4 bases and J by 3 bases, with 10 bases left in between. Germline assignment: CDR1 SGHVS and CDR2 FQNEAQ. This chain's CDR3 is CASSSDRFYEQYF. The DNA of the CDR3 is TGTGCCAGCAGCTCAGACAGGTTCTACGAGCAGTACTTC.

The chain is built from TRBV5-1 and TRBJ2-7; TRBD1 matches at 9 bases. The CDR3 length is 15 residues. Germline CDR1 reads SGHRS; CDR2 reads YFSETQ. V lost 3 bases and J lost 0; bases outside the gene matches: 4. CDR3 in amino acids: CASSWDRVGSYEQYF. DNA for the CDR3: TGCGCCAGCAGCTGGGACAGGGTAGGCTCCTACGAGCAGTACTTC.

The chain links TRBV4-2 to TRBJ2-7, with D unresolved. The CDR3 loop spans 15 amino acids. Trimming took off 1 base at V and 4 bases at J, with 14 bases between the two ends. CDR1 and CDR2 (germline): LGHNA, YNFKEQ. CDR3 nucleotide sequence: TGTGCCAGCAGCCAAGTGGGTGGGATTAGTTACGAGCAGTACTTC. Protein: CASSQVGGISYEQYF.

The CDR3 bases are TGCGCCAGCAGCACGGGACAGGGGTACTACGAGCAGTACTTC. It is translated as CASSTGQGYYEQYF. This chain joins TRBV5-1 and TRBJ2-7, with TRBD1 matching 10 bases. The J segment lost 3 bases and the V segment lost 4 bases, leaving 4 bases of the junction unmatched. The germline V gene has CDR1 SGHRS and CDR2 YFSETQ. The CDR3 runs to 14 residues. The entire variable domain, with the rest obtained from reference TRBV5-1 and TRBJ2-7, is as follows: KAGVTQTPRYLIKTRGQQVTLSCSPISGHRSVSWYQQTPGQGLQFLFEYFSETQRNKGNFPGRFSGRQFSNSRSEMNVSTLELGDSALYLCASSTGQGYYEQYFGPGTRLTVT.

The gene calls are TRBV7-8 and TRBJ1-3, with D hard to call. The germline V and J ends were trimmed by 3 bases and 6 bases, with 21 bases remaining between them. Germline assignment: CDR1 SGHVS and CDR2 FQNEAQ. This CDR3 contains 17 residues. The CDR3 DNA reads as TGTGCCAGCAGCTTCCTAATTAGGGAGGGTACAGAAAACACCATATATTTT. It codes for CASSFLIREGTENTIYF.

This clone appeared a single time. This sample includes further DNA sequences coding for the same CDR3. V is TRBV2 and J is TRBJ1-4; no clear D gene. V lost 6 bases, J lost 0 bases, and 8 bases lay in between. This CDR3 has 14 amino acids. Germline V CDR1 and CDR2: SNHLY, FYNNEI. CDR3 DNA: TGTGCCAGCAGGGGTCTTGCAACTAATGAAAAACTGTTTTTT. It is translated as CASRGLATNEKLFF.

In its sample, this clone was seen once. The chain has TRBV19 and TRBJ2-7; 14 bases are shared with TRBD2. Germline trimming cut 3 bases from V and 4 bases from J; bases unmatched to any gene: 5. This CDR3 spans 16 amino acids. Germline loops: CDR1 LNHDA, CDR2 SQIVND (reference sequence). The CDR3 loop reads CASSIRLAGGPYEQYF. In DNA, the CDR3 is TGTGCCAGTAGTATTCGACTAGCGGGAGGGCCGTACGAGCAGTACTTC.

The chain carries TRBV19 and TRBJ1-1, with a possible D match to TRBD1 (5 bases). V lost 6 bases and J lost 8, with 10 bases in between. This CDR3 is 11 amino acids long. Per the germline V gene, CDR1 is LNHDA and CDR2 is SQIVND (reference sequence). The CDR3: CASRWDVEAFF. The CDR3 DNA is TGTGCCAGTAGGTGGGACGTGGAAGCTTTCTTT. Full variable domain (rest looked up from reference TRBV19 and TRBJ1-1): DGGITQSPKYLFRKEGQNVTLSCEQNLNHDAMYWYRQDPGQGLRLIYYSQIVNDFQKGDIAEGYSVSREKKESFPLTVTSAQKNPTAFYLCASRWDVEAFFGQGTRLTVV.

This chain connects TRBV30 to TRBJ2-1; 8 bases align to TRBD1. After removal of 6 bases from V and 14 bases from J, the junction contained 9 bases not matched to a gene. The CDR3 totals 11 residues. Per the germline V gene, CDR1 is GTSNPN and CDR2 is SVGIG (reference sequence). CDR3 in amino acids: CACPGTGRKFF. CDR3 DNA: TGTGCCTGCCCGGGGACAGGTCGAAAGTTCTTC.

V gene TRBV7-8 combines with J gene TRBJ1-1; no definite D call. The V and J ends lost 0 bases and 1 base respectively, with 9 bases between them. This CDR3 spans 15 amino acids. Germline CDR1 SGHVS, CDR2 FQNEAQ. CDR3 amino acids: CASSLAGPGNTEAFF. CDR3 DNA: TGTGCCAGCAGCTTAGCGGGCCCGGGGAACACTGAAGCTTTCTTT.

The chain couples TRBV19 to TRBJ2-3, with D tentatively TRBD1 (6 bases). Germline V gene lookup returns CDR1 LNHDA and CDR2 SQIVND (reference sequence). There are 16 residues in the CDR3. Trimming pared 7 bases from V and 4 bases from J, leaving 21 bases between. The CDR3 loop is CASMGHPAWGPDTQYF. In DNA form, the CDR3 reads TGTGCCAGTATGGGACACCCCGCGTGGGGACCAGATACGCAGTATTTT.

The chain employs TRBV7-8 and TRBJ2-7, with 9 bases identical to TRBD1. The CDR3 totals 14 residues. Per germline, CDR1 SGHVS and CDR2 FQNEAQ. The V segment lost 2 bases and the J segment 5 bases; nucleotides outside the gene matches: 4. Here the CDR3 reads CASSLRDRVHEQYF. The CDR3 region has the DNA TGTGCCAGCAGCTTACGGGACAGGGTCCACGAGCAGTACTTC.

The rearrangement uses TRBV6-1 and TRBJ1-4; the D is unclear. The CDR3 loop spans 11 amino acids. Germline V gene lookup returns CDR1 MNHNS and CDR2 SASEGT. Between the trimmed V and J ends, which lost 10 bases and 4 bases, there was a span of 7 bases. The CDR3 nucleotides read TGTGCCACAGATCATAATGAAAAACTGTTTTTT. Its translation is CATDHNEKLFF.

The CDR3 is CASSLAVSGANVLTF. In DNA form, the CDR3 reads TGCGCCAGCAGCTTGGCCGTATCTGGGGCCAACGTCCTGACTTTC. The chain joins TRBV5-1 to TRBJ2-6; D gene ambiguous. Trimming removed 0 bases from V and 1 base from J, with 5 bases in between. CDR1 is SGHRS, CDR2 YFSETQ, per germline. There are 15 residues in the CDR3.

The chain carries TRBV2 and TRBJ2-7, with a tentative D call TRBD2 (5 bases). The germline CDR1 and CDR2 sequences are SNHLY and FYNNEI. V was trimmed by 6 bases and J by 5 bases, leaving 14 bases between them. The CDR3 length is 13 residues. The CDR3 DNA is TGTGCCAGCAGGCTAGCCCTTCTAGACGAGCAGTACTTC. This codes for CASRLALLDEQYF.

The rearrangement uses TRBV7-3 and TRBJ2-6; 9 positions agree with TRBD1. Germline assignment: CDR1 SGHTA and CDR2 FQGTGA. The CDR3 spans 21 residues. J lost 0 bases, V lost 5 bases, and 17 bases had no gene match. The CDR3 nucleotides read TGTGCCAGCAGCCCAGTCCTGTACCGGGACAGGGACTTCTCTGGGGCCAACGTCCTGACTTTC. Translated, it gives CASSPVLYRDRDFSGANVLTF.

The chain couples TRBV19 to TRBJ1-1, with D unresolved. The germline V gene has CDR1 LNHDA and CDR2 SQIVND (reference sequence). The length of the CDR3 is 13 residues. Trimming took 7 bases from V and 4 from J, leaving 13 bases between them. The CDR3 DNA reads TGTGCCAGTAAATCGGAGGGAATCACTGAAGCTTTCTTT. Translated: CASKSEGITEAFF. The full variable domain, with the rest looked up from reference TRBV19 and TRBJ1-1, is DGGITQSPKYLFRKEGQNVTLSCEQNLNHDAMYWYRQDPGQGLRLIYYSQIVNDFQKGDIAEGYSVSREKKESFPLTVTSAQKNPTAFYLCASKSEGITEAFFGQGTRLTVV.

V gene TRBV27 combines with J gene TRBJ1-2; D perhaps matches TRBD1 (5 bases). The CDR3 runs to 17 residues. V lost 2 bases and J 1 base, leaving 17 bases between the germline ends. The germline gives CDR1 MNHEY, CDR2 SMNVEV (reference sequence). The CDR3 coding sequence is TGTGCCAGCAGTTTAAGTTTTCGGGACGGAGTTAACTATGGCTACACCTTC. This translates into CASSLSFRDGVNYGYTF.

V gene TRBV19 combines with J gene TRBJ2-2; D is unclear. CDR1 and CDR2 from the germline V gene are LNHDA and SQIVND (reference sequence). V lost 7 bases to trimming and J lost 1 base, with 10 bases between them. There are 14 residues in the CDR3. CDR3 region: CASTQRVNTGELFF. The CDR3 nucleotides are TGTGCCAGTACCCAACGGGTGAACACCGGGGAGCTGTTTTTT.

The rearrangement joins TRBV11-2 to TRBJ1-1; TRBD1 matches 8 bases. V dropped 7 bases and J dropped 4; count of bases not matched to a gene: 5. The CDR3 loop spans 13 amino acids. The germline gives CDR1 SGHAT, CDR2 FQNNGV. In nucleotides, the CDR3 is TGTGCCAGCAAGTGGACAGGGAGCACTGAAGCTTTCTTT. Amino acid sequence: CASKWTGSTEAFF.

The J gene is TRBJ2-3, the V gene TRBV7-2, with 7 bases aligning to TRBD1. This CDR3 comprises 14 residues. Trimming at V came to 7 bases and at J to 2 bases, leaving 6 bases not matched to a gene. Germline V gene sequence: CDR1 SGHTA, CDR2 FQGNSA. The chain's CDR3 is CASTVQGDTDTQYF. For the CDR3, the DNA is TGTGCCAGCACCGTTCAGGGGGACACAGATACGCAGTATTTT.

The V and J genes are TRBV2 and TRBJ2-7; TRBD1 is a possible D gene (6 bases). The V gene's germline CDR1 is SNHLY and CDR2 FYNNEI. The germline V and J ends were trimmed by 7 bases and 5 bases, with 12 bases remaining between them. The CDR3 is made up of 12 amino acids. The CDR3 coding sequence is TGTGCCAGCACCCAGGGGCGGAACGAGCAGTACTTC. Translated, it gives CASTQGRNEQYF.

J is TRBJ2-5 and V is TRBV5-1, with D unresolved. The germline V gene encodes CDR1 SGHRS and CDR2 YFSETQ. V was trimmed by 0 bases and J by 5 bases, leaving 5 bases between them. The CDR3 loop spans 12 amino acids. CDR3 nucleotides: TGCGCCAGCAGCTTGGCCCGGGAGACCCAGTACTTC. Translated, it gives CASSLARETQYF.

The genes are TRBV11-1 and TRBJ2-1, with D tentatively TRBD1 (5 bases). V was cut by 1 base and J by 0 bases, with 19 bases left in between. Germline CDR1 SGHAT, CDR2 FQDESV (reference sequence). This CDR3 has 19 residues. This CDR3 reads CASSLEGAGIGISYNEQFF. The CDR3, as DNA: TGTGCCAGCAGCTTAGAAGGGGCAGGGATCGGAATCTCCTACAATGAGCAGTTCTTC.

This sequence joins TRBV5-6 and TRBJ1-5; D remains unclear. Germline values: CDR1 SGHDT, CDR2 YYEEEE. The CDR3 length is 13 residues. The V end lost 1 base, the J end lost 3 bases, and 5 bases lay between the germline ends. CDR3 residues: CASSLRPNQPQHF. As DNA, the CDR3 is TGTGCCAGCAGCTTGCGTCCCAATCAGCCCCAGCATTTT.

This clone turned up a few times. This chain uses TRBV30 with TRBJ1-6, with a weak D call TRBD1 (5 bases). The CDR3 is made up of 13 amino acids. The V end was cut by 2 bases, the J end by 7 bases, with 9 bases between. CDR1 and CDR2 (germline): GTSNPN, SVGIG (reference sequence). As DNA, the CDR3 is TGTGCCTGGAGTAAGGGGTCGAATTCACCCCTCCACTTT. It codes for CAWSKGSNSPLHF. Full variable domain (missing parts from reference TRBV30 and TRBJ1-6): SQTIHQWPATLVQPVGSPLSLECTVEGTSNPNLYWYRQAAGRGLQLLFYSVGIGQISSEVPQNLSASRPQDRQFILSSKKLLLSDSGFYLCAWSKGSNSPLHFGNGTRLTVT.

V usage is TRBV9 and J usage is TRBJ2-5, with 9 bases aligning to TRBD1. V lost 3 bases, J lost 1 base, and 4 bases stayed unmatched. The germline V gene encodes CDR1 SGDLS and CDR2 YYNGEE. CDR3 length: 15 residues. CDR3: CASSGDRGSQETQYF. The DNA of the CDR3 is TGTGCCAGCAGCGGAGACAGGGGGTCCCAAGAGACCCAGTACTTC.